Below, 17 T cell receptor beta chains from the same sample are listed, as sequenced in a study of blood T cell repertoires in COVID-19. Libraries were prepared by immunoSEQ multiplex PCR; TCRdb keeps only in-frame clonotypes and omits some of them. The repertoire holds approximately 140,000 clones, with roughly 90% as singletons. Sequences were obtained from peripheral blood. These receptors were obtained from a man between 65 and 85 years old with active COVID-19.

As DNA, the CDR3 is TGTGCCAGCAGTGAAGTTAAGGAGAAGCCCCAGCATTTT. Translated: CASSEVKEKPQHF. This sequence joins TRBV2 and TRBJ1-5; D gene unclear. The V end was cut by 1 base, the J end by 8 bases, with 9 bases between. CDR1 and CDR2 from the germline V gene are SNHLY and FYNNEI. CDR3 size: 13 residues.

The gene calls are TRBV7-9 and TRBJ1-2; 12 nucleotides line up with TRBD1. Germline CDR1 and CDR2: SEHNR and FQNEAQ (reference sequence). This CDR3 has 15 amino acids. The V segment lost 6 bases and the J segment 2 bases; nucleotides outside the gene matches: 4. CDR3 loop: CASSPGTGGNYGYTF. The CDR3 region has the DNA TGTGCCAGCAGTCCCGGGACAGGGGGCAACTATGGCTACACCTTC.

V is TRBV5-6 and J is TRBJ1-2; D may be TRBD1 (6 bases). CDR1 is SGHDT and CDR2 is YYEEEE in the germline V gene. The V end lost 7 bases, the J end lost 8 bases, and 15 bases lay between the germline ends. The CDR3 sequence is 12 residues long. The CDR3 here is CASANRAGGYTF. The CDR3 DNA follows: TGTGCCAGCGCTAACAGGGCCGGGGGCTACACCTTC.

The CDR3: CASSTSDSGTEAFF. The DNA for the CDR3 is TGTGCCAGTAGTACCTCGGACAGCGGCACTGAAGCTTTCTTT. The chain combines TRBV19 with TRBJ1-1; tentative D call: TRBD1 (6 bases). V lost 4 bases to trimming and J lost 4 bases, with 13 bases between them. The CDR3 is made up of 14 amino acids. Germline loops: CDR1 LNHDA, CDR2 SQIVND (reference sequence).

The chain couples TRBV6-5 to TRBJ2-4, with no clear D. The CDR3 is made up of 13 amino acids. Germline CDR1 and CDR2: MNHEY and SVGAGI. V gave up 4 bases and J gave up 0 bases, with 4 bases separating them. In DNA, the CDR3 is TGTGCCAGCAGTTCGAGAGCCAAAAACATTCAGTACTTC. Amino acid sequence: CASSSRAKNIQYF.

The J gene is TRBJ2-5, the V gene TRBV7-7; D gene uncertain. Trimming removed 0 bases from V and 2 bases from J, with 10 bases in between. Per germline, CDR1 SSHAT and CDR2 FNYEAQ (reference sequence). The CDR3 loop spans 15 amino acids. The CDR3 DNA is TGTGCCAGCAGCTTAGCGTACGGGTCGCAAGAGACCCAGTACTTC. It specifies CASSLAYGSQETQYF.

The CDR3 nucleotides are TGTGCCAGCAGTTTCGCAGATAATCAGCCCCAGCATTTT. Translating it yields CASSFADNQPQHF. The chain employs TRBV12-3 or TRBV12-4 and TRBJ1-5; no definite D call. The CDR3 loop spans 13 amino acids. Trimming pared 3 bases from V and 4 bases from J, leaving 7 bases between.

Only a few counts were recorded for this clone. V is TRBV18 and J is TRBJ1-6, with 11 bases lining up with TRBD1. CDR1 is KGHSH, CDR2 LQKENI, per germline. V lost 3 bases, J lost 8 bases, and 3 bases stayed unmatched. This CDR3 contains 15 residues. This CDR3 is CASSPGQGGYSPLHF. In DNA, the CDR3 is TGTGCCAGCTCACCGGGACAGGGGGGTTATTCACCCCTCCACTTT. Full variable domain (missing parts from reference TRBV18 and TRBJ1-6): NAGVMQNPRHLVRRRGQEARLRCSPMKGHSHVYWYRQLPEEGLKFMVYLQKENIIDESGMPKERFSAEFPKEGPSILRIQQVVRGDSAAYFCASSPGQGGYSPLHFGNGTRLTVT.

The V call is TRBV28, the J call TRBJ1-4; 7 positions agree with TRBD1. Germline-derived CDR1 and CDR2 are MDHEN and SYDVKM. This CDR3 comprises 18 residues. The junction had 12 bases not matched to a gene; V was cut back by 5 bases and J by 0 bases. CDR3 protein: CASSHRTGQGPTNEKLFF. The CDR3 nucleotides are TGTGCCAGCAGTCATCGGACAGGCCAGGGGCCAACTAATGAAAAACTGTTTTTT.

The chain has TRBV5-4 and TRBJ1-2; 7 bases match TRBD1. The V gene end was trimmed by 0 bases and the J gene end by 10 bases; junction bases not matched to a gene: 6. This CDR3 contains 13 residues. The germline V gene encodes CDR1 SGHNT and CDR2 YYREEE (reference sequence). This CDR3 reads CASSLGQGIHYTF. CDR3 DNA: TGTGCCAGCAGCTTGGGACAGGGTATTCACTACACCTTC.

This rearrangement joins TRBV4-3 to TRBJ2-6; D is uncertain. The V end lost 4 bases, the J end lost 14 bases, and 12 bases lay between the germline ends. CDR3 length equals 12 residues. CDR1 LGHNA and CDR2 YSLEER come from the germline V gene. The chain's CDR3 is CASSRENEFLTF. The CDR3 DNA is TGCGCCAGCAGCCGAGAAAATGAGTTCCTGACTTTC.

The gene calls are TRBV7-9 and TRBJ2-1, with 7 bases matching TRBD2. Trimming at V came to 0 bases and at J to 5 bases, leaving 4 bases not matched to a gene. The CDR3 runs 15 residues. Germline V gene sequence: CDR1 SEHNR, CDR2 FQNEAQ (reference sequence). CDR3 residues: CASSLASGWDNEQFF. In DNA, the CDR3 is TGTGCCAGCAGCTTAGCTAGCGGGTGGGACAATGAGCAGTTCTTC.

The rearrangement uses TRBV5-6 and TRBJ1-3, with D unresolved. The V gene's germline CDR1 is SGHDT and CDR2 YYEEEE. The CDR3 has 14 residues. V was trimmed by 2 bases and J by 3 bases, leaving 9 bases between them. The CDR3 nucleotides read TGTGCCAGCAGCTTTACGGGTGGTGGAAACACCATATATTTT. Translation gives CASSFTGGGNTIYF.

The CDR3: CASSQHAGGETQYF. The CDR3, as DNA: TGTGCCAGCAGCCAACACGCGGGAGGAGAGACCCAGTACTTC. V and J are TRBV7-3 and TRBJ2-5; 8 bases are a match to TRBD2. Germline-derived CDR1 and CDR2 are SGHTA and FQGTGA. The V segment lost 5 bases and the J segment 4 bases; nucleotides outside the gene matches: 6. The length of the CDR3 is 14 residues.

V and J are TRBV7-9 and TRBJ2-3; 13 bases line up with TRBD2. V gave up 3 bases and J gave up 4 bases; unmatched junction bases: 1. Germline V gives CDR1 SEHNR, CDR2 FQNEAQ (reference sequence). The CDR3 totals 15 residues. CDR3 loop: CASSFTSGRADTQYF. The CDR3 coding sequence is TGTGCCAGCAGCTTTACTAGCGGGAGGGCAGATACGCAGTATTTT.

The chain joins TRBV6-5 to TRBJ1-4; 8 bases agree with TRBD1. V dropped 4 bases and J dropped 5; count of bases not matched to a gene: 3. Germline assignment: CDR1 MNHEY and CDR2 SVGAGI. CDR3 length equals 14 residues. CDR3 sequence: CASSSGGSNEKLFF. In nucleotides, the CDR3 is TGTGCCAGCAGTTCAGGGGGCTCAAATGAAAAACTGTTTTTT.

The J gene is TRBJ2-5, the V gene TRBV5-6; weak D call: TRBD1 (6 bases). This CDR3 has 14 amino acids. From germline, CDR1 is SGHDT and CDR2 YYEEEE. V was shortened by 2 bases and J by 3 bases, with 11 bases between the two germline ends. The DNA for the CDR3 is TGTGCCAGCAGCTTTACAGGGCGGGAAGAGACCCAGTACTTC. Amino acid sequence: CASSFTGREETQYF. Filled out from reference TRBV5-6 and TRBJ2-5, the complete variable domain reads DAGVTQSPTHLIKTRGQQVTLRCSPKSGHDTVSWYQQALGQGPQFIFQYYEEEERQRGNFPDRFSGHQFPNYSSELNVNALLLGDSALYLCASSFTGREETQYFGPGTRLLVL.